This passage covers 27 T cell receptor beta chains from one sample sequenced in a study of early T cells in non-severe SARS-CoV-2 infection. TCRdb re-called the 5' RACE reads through MiXCR, storing one row per CDR3 protein. Among 60,000 to 75,000 distinct CDR3 sequences, about 9.1% were seen once, and the ten largest hold about a sixth. The material was whole blood, obtained at baseline. These receptors were collected from an adult who was a healthcare worker with PCR-confirmed SARS-CoV-2 infection or an uninfected control (not recorded which).

This clonotype was seen ten or more times. The genes are TRBV7-9 and TRBJ2-7; D is unresolved. Trimming took 5 bases from V and 7 from J, leaving 21 bases between them. CDR1 and CDR2 from the germline V gene are SEHNR and FQNEAQ (reference sequence). This CDR3 is 15 amino acids long. This CDR3 is CASSPDGKRFVEQYF. Written as DNA, the CDR3 is TGTGCCAGCAGCCCCGATGGAAAGCGTTTTGTAGAGCAGTACTTC.

This clonotype appeared many times. The V call is TRBV29-1, the J call TRBJ1-3, with D uncertain. CDR3 length equals 11 residues. Looked up from germline, CDR1 is SQVTM and CDR2 is ANQGSEA. V was clipped by 6 bases and J by 8 bases, with 11 bases between them. CDR3 loop: CSVGIGDTIYF. For the CDR3, the DNA is TGCAGCGTCGGTATTGGGGACACCATATATTTT.

This clonotype has just a few counts. V and J are TRBV7-2 and TRBJ2-7; TRBD1 matches 10 bases. V lost 5 bases to trimming and J lost 2 bases; unmatched junction nucleotides: 6. CDR1 is SGHTA, CDR2 FQGNSA, per germline. The CDR3 contains 15 residues. CDR3 in amino acids: CASSPGQGEAYEQYF. The CDR3 nucleotides read TGTGCCAGCAGCCCCGGACAGGGGGAAGCCTACGAGCAGTACTTC.

In this sample, this clonotype turned up a few times. The J gene is TRBJ1-2, the V gene TRBV6-1; no firm D call. This CDR3 spans 14 amino acids. Trimming left V 8 bases short and J 0 bases short, with 13 bases between. From germline, CDR1 is MNHNS and CDR2 SASEGT. DNA of the CDR3: TGTGCCAGCCTATTGTTGGGTACTAACTATGGCTACACCTTC. It translates to CASLLLGTNYGYTF.

The chain combines TRBV10-3 with TRBJ2-7; D gene uncertain. The CDR3 totals 11 residues. Germline assignment: CDR1 ENHRY and CDR2 SYGVKD. V lost 2 bases, J lost 12 bases, and 11 bases lay in between. The CDR3 reads CAISEGIVLYF. CDR3 bases: TGTGCCATCAGTGAGGGAATAGTGCTGTACTTC.

The genes are TRBV7-2 and TRBJ1-5, with 10 bases identical to TRBD1. The CDR3 covers 15 residues. Germline V CDR1 and CDR2: SGHTA, FQGNSA. Trimming cost V 5 bases and J 4 bases; bases outside gene matches: 5. CDR3 sequence (DNA): TGTGCCAGCAGCCTTGACAGGGGGCCGAATCAGCCCCAGCATTTT. Translated, it gives CASSLDRGPNQPQHF.

This clonotype came up a few times. The chain carries TRBV7-3 and TRBJ2-5, with 7 bases lining up with TRBD2. Per germline, CDR1 SGHTA and CDR2 FQGTGA. CDR3 length equals 14 residues. With V trimmed by 5 bases and J by 5 bases, 8 bases remained unmatched. The CDR3 nucleotides are TGTGCCAGCAGCCCCGGAGGGCGGGAGGAGACCCAGTACTTC. This encodes CASSPGGREETQYF.

This clonotype came up a few times. The chain recombines TRBV20-1 with TRBJ2-1; 9 bases line up with TRBD2. The CDR3 length is 15 residues. Unmatched junction bases numbered 7, after V lost 3 bases and J lost 4 bases. Per germline, CDR1 DFQATT and CDR2 SNEGSKA (reference sequence). CDR3 nucleotide sequence: TGCAGTGCTAGCGGTTCCCTAGCGGGATACAATGAGCAGTTCTTC. It is translated as CSASGSLAGYNEQFF.

The chain employs TRBV9 and TRBJ2-5, with 9 bases identical to TRBD2. The CDR3 covers 16 residues. Germline CDR1 and CDR2: SGDLS and YYNGEE. V lost 3 bases to trimming and J lost 4 bases; unmatched junction nucleotides: 10. DNA for the CDR3: TGTGCCAGCAGCGCCTTGGGGCTAGCGGGACGAGAGACCCAGTACTTC. This encodes CASSALGLAGRETQYF.

The table lists this clonotype with many counts. V is TRBV28 and J is TRBJ1-4; 7 bases agree with TRBD1. This CDR3 is 14 amino acids long. CDR1 is MDHEN, CDR2 SYDVKM, per germline. J was trimmed by 6 bases and V by 3 bases; bases with no gene match: 4. The CDR3 loop is CASSLEGAHEKLFF. The CDR3 nucleotides read TGTGCCAGCAGTTTGGAGGGGGCGCATGAAAAACTGTTTTTT.

In this sample, this clonotype turned up many times. This chain connects TRBV24-1 to TRBJ2-1, with D perhaps matching TRBD1 or TRBD2 (5 bases each). The ends were cut back, 4 bases at V and 8 bases at J, with 14 bases in the middle. Germline V lookup: CDR1 KGHDR, CDR2 SFDVKD. The CDR3 extends over 14 amino acids. CDR3 sequence: CATSDPGLGDEQFF. The DNA of the CDR3 is TGTGCCACCAGTGACCCCGGACTGGGGGATGAGCAGTTCTTC.

About this clonotype: The junction departs from germline at one end; a sequencing error may be responsible. The CDR3 region is CVSSLVYYGYTF. CDR3 sequence (DNA): TGTGTCAGCAGCTTAGTGTACTATGGCTACACCTTC. The V gene is TRBV7-2, the J gene TRBJ1-2; D is unclear. Germline CDR1 is SGHTA and CDR2 is FQGNSA. This CDR3 comprises 12 residues.

V gene TRBV5-1 combines with J gene TRBJ2-2, with a possible D match to TRBD2 (6 bases). Per the germline V gene, CDR1 is SGHRS and CDR2 is YFSETQ. The CDR3 consists of 15 residues. V was cut by 2 bases and J by 0 bases, with 8 bases left in between. CDR3 nucleotides: TGCGCCAGCAGCTTAAGGACTACGAACACCGGGGAGCTGTTTTTT. Its protein product is CASSLRTTNTGELFF. Combining the CDR3 with reference TRBV5-1 and TRBJ2-2 gives the whole variable domain KAGVTQTPRYLIKTRGQQVTLSCSPISGHRSVSWYQQTPGQGLQFLFEYFSETQRNKGNFPGRFSGRQFSNSRSEMNVSTLELGDSALYLCASSLRTTNTGELFFGEGSRLTVL.

This clonotype was recorded many times. The CDR3 loop reads CASRPGASYNEQFF. CDR3 bases: TGTGCCAGCAGACCCGGGGCTAGCTACAATGAGCAGTTCTTC. V usage is TRBV6-2 or TRBV6-3 and J usage is TRBJ2-1; D may be TRBD1 or TRBD2 (5 bases each). Trimming removed 6 bases from V and 3 bases from J, with 12 bases in between. CDR1 is MNHEY and CDR2 is SVGEGT in the germline V gene. The CDR3 sequence is 14 residues long.

The chain has TRBV28 and TRBJ2-7, with 9 bases aligning to TRBD1. This CDR3 is built from 14 residues. From germline, CDR1 is MDHEN and CDR2 SYDVKM. The V and J ends lost 2 bases and 4 bases, in that order; junction bases with no gene match: 3. Here the CDR3 DNA reads TGTGCCAGCAGTTTAGGACAGGGGCGATACGAGCAGTACTTC. Protein product: CASSLGQGRYEQYF.

The DNA for the CDR3 is TGTGCTAGTGGTTTAAGGGCTAGCGGGGGCTACAATGAGCAGTTCTTC. It yields the protein CASGLRASGGYNEQFF. The chain recombines TRBV12-5 with TRBJ2-1, with 10 bases lining up with TRBD2. The CDR3 is made up of 16 amino acids. Per the germline V gene, CDR1 is LGHNT and CDR2 is FRNRAP. Trimming removed 3 bases from V and 3 bases from J; junction bases left unmatched: 5.

The chain is built from TRBV12-3 or TRBV12-4 and TRBJ2-3, with a weak D call TRBD2 (5 bases). The CDR3 contains 14 residues. V was pared by 3 bases and J by 4 bases, with 11 bases between. The CDR3 DNA reads as TGTGCCAGCAGTTTGAGGGTCCGGGCAGATACGCAGTATTTT. Translating it yields CASSLRVRADTQYF.

The V and J genes are TRBV28 and TRBJ2-7, with 11 bases that match TRBD2. The CDR3 contains 14 residues. The V gene end was trimmed by 6 bases and the J gene end by 7 bases; junction bases not matched to a gene: 8. Germline V CDR1 and CDR2: MDHEN, SYDVKM. CDR3 DNA: TGTGCCAGCAGCACTAGCGGGAGAGTTTGGGAGCAGTACTTC. It translates to CASSTSGRVWEQYF.

This clonotype was recorded a few times. This rearrangement joins TRBV5-1 to TRBJ1-1; no definite D call. Germline values: CDR1 SGHRS, CDR2 YFSETQ. Trimming removed 4 bases at V and 1 base at J, with 11 bases between. The CDR3 loop spans 14 amino acids. CDR3 in amino acids: CASSLDTPNTEAFF. In DNA form, the CDR3 reads TGCGCCAGCAGCCTCGACACGCCGAACACTGAAGCTTTCTTT.

The chain is built from TRBV5-1 and TRBJ2-7, with D uncertain. Per germline, CDR1 SGHRS and CDR2 YFSETQ. This CDR3 is 14 amino acids long. Trimming took off 0 bases at V and 5 bases at J, with 12 bases between the two ends. The CDR3 sequence: CASSLGSRSHEQYF. Written as DNA, the CDR3 is TGCGCCAGCAGCTTGGGGTCAAGGTCCCACGAGCAGTACTTC.

In this sample, this clonotype turned up a few times. The rearrangement joins TRBV13 to TRBJ2-3; 8 bases match TRBD2. This CDR3 contains 18 residues. With 5 bases clipped from V and 1 base from J, the junction kept 14 bases outside the gene matches. Germline V gene lookup returns CDR1 PRHDT and CDR2 FYEKMQ (reference sequence). The chain's CDR3 is CASSPRIGLAVGTDTQYF. The CDR3 coding sequence is TGTGCCAGCAGCCCGCGGATAGGACTAGCAGTCGGCACAGATACGCAGTATTTT.

This clonotype was seen many times. This sequence joins TRBV7-9 and TRBJ2-3; D is ambiguous. The CDR3 runs to 14 residues. The germline CDR1 and CDR2 sequences are SEHNR and FQNEAQ (reference sequence). Trimming took off 3 bases at V and 2 bases at J, with 9 bases between the two ends. CDR3 loop: CASSFEGLTDTQYF. The CDR3 bases are TGTGCCAGCAGCTTTGAAGGCCTCACAGATACGCAGTATTTT.

In its sample, this clonotype was seen many times. V is TRBV12-3 or TRBV12-4 and J is TRBJ2-7, with D possibly being TRBD2 (7 bases). V was clipped by 8 bases and J by 9 bases, with 17 bases between them. The CDR3 runs to 12 residues. The CDR3: CASYNPGGGQYF. As DNA, the CDR3 is TGTGCCAGCTACAATCCGGGGGGCGGGCAGTACTTC.

At least ten counts were recorded for this clonotype. V gene TRBV14 combines with J gene TRBJ2-3; 15 nucleotides match TRBD2. The CDR3 is made up of 22 amino acids. Trimming at V came to 0 bases and at J to 4 bases, leaving 17 bases not matched to a gene. Germline CDR1 and CDR2: SGHDN and FVKESK. CDR3 nucleotide sequence: TGTGCCAGCAGCCAAGATCCAATCGGACTAGCGGGAGGGCCCTCGTTCCCAGATACGCAGTATTTT. Translated: CASSQDPIGLAGGPSFPDTQYF.

This chain connects TRBV6-2 or TRBV6-3 to TRBJ1-4; the D is unclear. The V gene's germline CDR1 is MNHEY and CDR2 SVGEGT. The V end lost 1 base, the J end lost 5 bases, and 8 bases lay between the germline ends. CDR3 size: 14 residues. The CDR3 sequence is CASSYFGPNEKLFF. The DNA for the CDR3 is TGTGCCAGCAGTTACTTCGGTCCGAATGAAAAACTGTTTTTT.

This rearrangement joins TRBV12-3 or TRBV12-4 to TRBJ1-5; TRBD1 matches 7 bases. The CDR3 has 13 amino acids. V lost 5 bases and J lost 7; bases outside the gene matches: 5. This chain's CDR3 is CASSVQGRQPQHF. The DNA for the CDR3 is TGTGCCAGCAGTGTACAGGGGAGGCAGCCCCAGCATTTT.

This clonotype was seen many times. V usage is TRBV29-1 and J usage is TRBJ2-7; TRBD1 matches at 8 bases. This CDR3 spans 11 amino acids. V was pared by 6 bases and J by 4 bases, with 2 bases of the junction left unmatched. Germline CDR1 and CDR2: SQVTM and ANQGSEA. The CDR3 DNA reads as TGCAGCGTGGGGGACAGGTACGAGCAGTACTTC. Translated: CSVGDRYEQYF.